This is a list of T cell receptor beta chains from one sample in a study of neurological immune-mediated disorders. TCRdb used MiXCR to reprocess the 5' RACE reads, holding one entry per CDR3 protein. The sample lists 72,000 or so distinct CDR3 sequences, approximately 17% occurring once. Sequencing used PBMCs. Receptor source: a woman aged 35 to 49 in good health. The CDR3 runs from the conserved cysteine through the conserved F or W. D genes are given only for firm matches. The size entry is marked missing in some rows and otherwise reads once, few, many or a size class.

j_gene	d_gene	abundance	v_gene	CDR3nt	CDR3aa
TRBJ1-3	TRBD1	many	TRBV12-3/TRBV12-4	TGTGCCAGCAGACAGGGGAATACTGGAAACACCATATATTTT	CASRQGNTGNTIYF
TRBJ2-1	TRBD2	many	TRBV6-2/TRBV6-3	TGTGCCAGCACCGGGACTAGCCGTGCCTACAATGAGCAGTTCTTC	CASTGTSRAYNEQFF
TRBJ1-2	.	many	TRBV5-1	TGCGCCAGCAGCCAGGACAGTACGAACTATGGCTACACCTTC	CASSQDSTNYGYTF
TRBJ1-2	.	many	TRBV15	TGTGCCACCAGCAGAGACCCCTTGGCGGGGGGGGCTAGGAGCTACACCTTC	CATSRDPLAGGARSYTF
TRBJ2-3	TRBD2	many	TRBV20-1	TGCAGTGCTGACCCCGGGACTAGCGGCACAGATACGCAGTATTTT	CSADPGTSGTDTQYF
TRBJ1-3	.	many	TRBV7-8	TGTGCCAGCAGCTTAAGAGGGTTAACTGGAAACACCATATATTTT	CASSLRGLTGNTIYF
TRBJ2-5	TRBD2	.	TRBV15	TGTGCCACCAGCAGAGCCCCTAGCGGCGAGGGAGAGACCCAGTACTTC	CATSRAPSGEGETQYF
TRBJ2-3	TRBD2	few	TRBV6-2/TRBV6-3	TGTGCCAGCAGTCACCACCCGGGACTAGCGGGGAGAAGCACAGATACGCAGTATTTT	CASSHHPGLAGRSTDTQYF
TRBJ2-7	.	.	TRBV30	TGTGCCTGGAGTTTGGGGTACGAACAGTACTTC	CAWSLGYEQYF
TRBJ1-1	.	many	TRBV4-3	TGCGCCAGCAGCCAAGTCCCCGGAGGGGGCACTGAAGCTTTCTTT	CASSQVPGGGTEAFF
TRBJ1-5	.	many	TRBV12-3/TRBV12-4	TGTGCCAGCAGTTTAGGTTCAGTGAATCAGCCCCAGCATTTT	CASSLGSVNQPQHF
TRBJ2-6	.	many	TRBV5-1	TGCGCCAGCAGCGGGGTAGCCTCTGGGGCCAACGTCCTGACTTTC	CASSGVASGANVLTF
TRBJ1-6	.	many	TRBV7-2	TGTGCCAGCAGCTTAGACCCTAGGATCGAGAGCTCCTATAATTCACCCCTCCACTTT	CASSLDPRIESSYNSPLHF
TRBJ2-5	.	many	TRBV9	TGTGCCAGCAGCGTAGGCTCAGAAGAGACCCAGTACTTC	CASSVGSEETQYF
TRBJ1-3	TRBD1	many	TRBV14	TGTGCCAGCAGCCAAGTTCAGGGGGGCACCATATATTTT	CASSQVQGGTIYF
TRBJ2-7	.	.	TRBV10-2	TGCGCCAGCAGGGAACCGGGCTACGAGCAGTACTTC	CASREPGYEQYF
TRBJ2-3	TRBD2	many	TRBV7-2	TGTGCCAGCAGCTTAGTAGGAGCGGGAGCCACAGATACGCAGTATTTT	CASSLVGAGATDTQYF
TRBJ2-7	.	many	TRBV4-3	TGCGCCAGCAGCCAAGATTCCCGGGCCTACGTCAAGCAGTACTTC	CASSQDSRAYVKQYF
TRBJ2-1	TRBD2	many	TRBV6-2/TRBV6-3	TGTGCCAGCAGTTACATCATCGGCGGGGGTTACAATGAGCAGTTCTTC	CASSYIIGGGYNEQFF
TRBJ2-2	.	many	TRBV9	TGTGCCAGCAGCCCCGACCCCACCGGGGAGCTGTTTTTT	CASSPDPTGELFF
TRBJ2-1	.	many	TRBV20-1	TGCAGTGCCGAGGTAGCGGTGGGTCGGTTCTTC	CSAEVAVGRFF
TRBJ2-1	.	.	TRBV2	TGTGCCATACCCCTCCAGGACAGACACTACAATGAGCAGTTCTTC	CAIPLQDRHYNEQFF
TRBJ2-5	.	many	TRBV20-1	TGCAGTGCGCCTCTCGAGACCCAGTACTTC	CSAPLETQYF
TRBJ1-2	.	many	TRBV5-1	TGCGCCAGCAGCTTGGCCCCCGGGGATGGCTACACCTTC	CASSLAPGDGYTF
TRBJ2-3	TRBD2	many	TRBV6-5	TGTGCCAGCAGTTACTCGACTAGCGGGGGGTCAGATACGCAGTATTTT	CASSYSTSGGSDTQYF
TRBJ2-6	.	many	TRBV20-1	TGCAGTGCTCCGCTGCCTGGGGCCAACGTCCTGACTTTC	CSAPLPGANVLTF
TRBJ2-3	TRBD2	many	TRBV15	TGTGCCACCAGCACTGGGACTAGCGAGACAGATACGCAGTATTTT	CATSTGTSETDTQYF
TRBJ2-2	.	.	TRBV12-3/TRBV12-4	TGTGCCAGCAACCCCGTAAACAGGGCGAACACCGGGGAGCTGTTTTTT	CASNPVNRANTGELFF
TRBJ1-5	TRBD1	many	TRBV18	TGTGCCAGCTCACAGGGGGACAGGGATCAGCCCCAGCATTTT	CASSQGDRDQPQHF
TRBJ2-5	.	many	TRBV7-6	TGTGCCAGCAGCTTAGAAAGGGGGGCCCAGTACTTC	CASSLERGAQYF
TRBJ2-6	.	medium-sized	TRBV6-4	TGTGCCAGCAGTGAACAACTCGAGGGTGGGGCCAACGTCCTGACTTTC	CASSEQLEGGANVLTF
TRBJ2-1	TRBD1	many	TRBV5-6	TGTGCCAGCCAACGACCGGGACAGGGGTGGTATGAGCAGTTCTTC	CASQRPGQGWYEQFF
TRBJ1-1	.	many	TRBV4-3	TGCGCCAGCAGCCAAGATTTTCAAGGGGGGCTGGGCACTGAAGCTTTCTTT	CASSQDFQGGLGTEAFF
TRBJ2-3	TRBD2	many	TRBV20-1	TGCAGTGCTGGTCGGGGGGGCTTAACAGATACGCAGTATTTT	CSAGRGGLTDTQYF
TRBJ1-2	.	many	TRBV5-1	TGCGCCAGCAGCTTCGACGGGTCCCTTTATTATGGCTACACCTTC	CASSFDGSLYYGYTF
TRBJ2-5	.	few	TRBV12-3/TRBV12-4	TGTGCCAGCAGCTCCACAGTAGGGGAGACCCAGTACTTC	CASSSTVGETQYF
TRBJ2-7	.	.	TRBV3-1	TGTGCCAGCAGCCAAGGCAACGGACCCTACGAGCAGTACTTC	CASSQGNGPYEQYF
TRBJ1-1	.	many	TRBV27	TGTGCCAGCCAACTAACAGGCGGGGAAAACACTGAAGCTTTCTTT	CASQLTGGENTEAFF
TRBJ1-1	TRBD1	many	TRBV6-2/TRBV6-3	TGTGCCAGCAGTTACTTCGGACAGGGGGACACTGAAGCTTTCTTT	CASSYFGQGDTEAFF
TRBJ2-5	TRBD1	few	TRBV20-1	TGCAGTGCTAGGAGGGGGCGAGAGACCCAGTACTTC	CSARRGRETQYF
TRBJ1-2	.	many	TRBV29-1	TGCAGCGTTGTCTCTGGTGGGAGCTATGGCTACACCTTC	CSVVSGGSYGYTF
TRBJ2-3	.	many	TRBV7-8	TGTGCCAGCAGCCCCGGCTACCTATCGAATAACACAGATACGCAGTATTTT	CASSPGYLSNNTDTQYF
TRBJ1-6	TRBD1	many	TRBV20-1	TGCAGTGCTGCCCGGACAGGGGATGGAGCCCTCCACTTT	CSAARTGDGALHF
TRBJ2-7	TRBD1	many	TRBV5-6	TGTGCCAGCAGCTTTACCGGGACAGGGGGCTCCGAGCAGTACTTC	CASSFTGTGGSEQYF
TRBJ1-1	.	.	TRBV7-9	TGTACCAGCAGCTGGTATGACACTGAAGCTTTCTTT	CTSSWYDTEAFF
TRBJ2-1	TRBD2	few	TRBV20-1	TGCAGTGCTAGAGCCGGGACTAGCTCCTACAATGAGCAGTTCTTC	CSARAGTSSYNEQFF
TRBJ1-2	.	many	TRBV7-8	TGTGCCAGCAGCTTAGTTGGGCAGGCAACACCAATCTATGGCTACACCTTC	CASSLVGQATPIYGYTF
TRBJ2-1	.	many	TRBV7-2	TGTGCCAGCAGTCAAAGGGATGAGCAGTTCTTC	CASSQRDEQFF
TRBJ1-1	.	many	TRBV4-2	TGTGCCAGCAGCCAGGGGCGGACTACTGAAGCTTTCTTT	CASSQGRTTEAFF
TRBJ2-3	TRBD2	many	TRBV5-1	TGCGCCAGCAGCTCTATAGCGGGGGCCACAGATACGCAGTATTTT	CASSSIAGATDTQYF
TRBJ2-5	.	many	TRBV7-8	TGTGCCAGCAGTCGATCGGCCACAAACCGAATTCTGCTGTACTTC	CASSRSATNRILLYF
TRBJ1-2	.	many	TRBV4-3	TGCGCCAGCAGCCAAGGGGGGAGTAACTATGGCTACACCTTC	CASSQGGSNYGYTF
TRBJ2-7	.	many	TRBV7-2	TGTGCCAGCAGCTTTGTGCAGATCTACGAGCAGTACTTC	CASSFVQIYEQYF
TRBJ1-2	.	many	TRBV20-1	TGCAGTGCTAGAGATGAGCAGAGGGGGGCGAGTACTGGTGGCTACACCTTC	CSARDEQRGASTGGYTF